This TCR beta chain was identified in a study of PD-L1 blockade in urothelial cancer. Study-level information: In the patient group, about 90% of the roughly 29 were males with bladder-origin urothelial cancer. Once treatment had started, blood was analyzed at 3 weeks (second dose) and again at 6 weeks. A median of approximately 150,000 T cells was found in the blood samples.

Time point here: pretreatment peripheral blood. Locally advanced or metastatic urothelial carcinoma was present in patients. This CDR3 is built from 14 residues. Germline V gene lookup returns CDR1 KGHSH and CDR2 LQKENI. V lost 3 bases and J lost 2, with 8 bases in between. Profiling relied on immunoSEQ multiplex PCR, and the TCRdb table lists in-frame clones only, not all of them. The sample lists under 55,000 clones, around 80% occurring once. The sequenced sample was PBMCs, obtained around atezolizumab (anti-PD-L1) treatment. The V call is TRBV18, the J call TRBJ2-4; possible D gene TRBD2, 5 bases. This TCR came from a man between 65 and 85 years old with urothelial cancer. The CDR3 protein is CASSPGVTKNIQYF. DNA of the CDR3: TGTGCCAGCTCACCCGGGGTCACCAAAAACATTCAGTACTTC.